Below, one T cell receptor beta chain is given with its context. The sample is drawn from a study of CD8+CD57+ T cells in acquired aplastic anemia. Trimming removed 3 bases at V and 7 bases at J, with 7 bases between. CDR1 ENHRY and CDR2 SYGVKD come from the germline V gene. This CDR3 contains 12 residues. CDR3 and TCR beta VDJ profiling relied on genomic DNA as the template. TCRdb re-analysed the reads in MiXCR, keeping a single row per CDR3 protein. In the table there are a few hundred thousand distinct CDR3 sequences, approximately 60% of which are singletons. What was sequenced was sorted CD4+, CD8+, or CD8+CD57+ T cells (not recorded which) from PBMCs. The chain is built from TRBV10-3 and TRBJ1-5; D unclear. This clonotype originated in a human donor in good health. The CDR3: CAISDREQPQHF. The CDR3, as DNA: TGTGCCATCAGTGATAGGGAACAGCCCCAGCATTTT.